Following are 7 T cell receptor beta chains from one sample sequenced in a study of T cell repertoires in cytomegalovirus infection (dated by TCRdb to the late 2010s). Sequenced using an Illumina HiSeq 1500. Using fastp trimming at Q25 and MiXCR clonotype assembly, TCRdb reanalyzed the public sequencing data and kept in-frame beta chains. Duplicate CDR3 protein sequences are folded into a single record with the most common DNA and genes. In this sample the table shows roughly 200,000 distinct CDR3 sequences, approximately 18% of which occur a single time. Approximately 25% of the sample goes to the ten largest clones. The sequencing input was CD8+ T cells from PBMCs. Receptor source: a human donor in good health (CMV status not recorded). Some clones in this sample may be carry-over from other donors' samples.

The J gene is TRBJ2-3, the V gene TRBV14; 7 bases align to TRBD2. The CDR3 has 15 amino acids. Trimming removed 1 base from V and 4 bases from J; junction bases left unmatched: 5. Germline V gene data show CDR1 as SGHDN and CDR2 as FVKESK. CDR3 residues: CASSQVKGRADTQYF. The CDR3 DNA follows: TGTGCCAGCAGCCAAGTGAAGGGGAGGGCAGATACGCAGTATTTT.

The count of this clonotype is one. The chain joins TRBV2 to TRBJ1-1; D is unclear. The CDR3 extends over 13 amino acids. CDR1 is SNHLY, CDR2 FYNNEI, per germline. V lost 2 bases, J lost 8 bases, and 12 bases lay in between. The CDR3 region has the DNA TGTGCCAGCAGTGAAAACCCCGAGCTAGAAGCTTTCTTT. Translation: CASSENPELEAFF.

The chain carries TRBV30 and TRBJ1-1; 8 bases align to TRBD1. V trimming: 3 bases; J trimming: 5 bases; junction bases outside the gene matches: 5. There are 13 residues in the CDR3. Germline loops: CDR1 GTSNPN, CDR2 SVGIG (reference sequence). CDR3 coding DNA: TGTGCCTGGAGGACAGGGGACCCTACTGAAGCTTTCTTT. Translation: CAWRTGDPTEAFF.

The DNA of the CDR3 is TGTGCCAGCAGGTGGGAGGTGACCTACGAGCAGTACTTC. As protein: CASRWEVTYEQYF. The rearrangement joins TRBV6-6 to TRBJ2-7; weak D call: TRBD2 (6 bases). Germline CDR1 and CDR2: MNHNY and SVGAGI (reference sequence). Trimming pared 6 bases from V and 2 bases from J, leaving 11 bases between. This CDR3 is 13 amino acids long.

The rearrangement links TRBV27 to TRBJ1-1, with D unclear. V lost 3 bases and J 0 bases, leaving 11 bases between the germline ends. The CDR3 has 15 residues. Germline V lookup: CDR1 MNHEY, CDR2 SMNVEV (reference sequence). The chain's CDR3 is CASSFSGSMNTEAFF. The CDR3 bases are TGTGCCAGCAGTTTTTCAGGATCTATGAACACTGAAGCTTTCTTT.

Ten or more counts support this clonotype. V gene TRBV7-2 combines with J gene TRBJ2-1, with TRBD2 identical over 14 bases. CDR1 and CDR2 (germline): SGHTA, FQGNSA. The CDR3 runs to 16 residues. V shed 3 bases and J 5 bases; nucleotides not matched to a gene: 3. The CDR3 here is CASSFPGLAGDNEQFF. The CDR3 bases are TGTGCCAGCAGCTTTCCGGGACTAGCGGGGGACAATGAGCAGTTCTTC.

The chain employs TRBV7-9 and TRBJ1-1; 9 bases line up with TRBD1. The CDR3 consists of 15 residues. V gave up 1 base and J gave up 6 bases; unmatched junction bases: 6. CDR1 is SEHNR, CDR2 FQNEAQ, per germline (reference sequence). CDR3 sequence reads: CASSLVGQGGPEAFF. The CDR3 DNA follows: TGTGCCAGCAGCTTAGTGGGACAGGGTGGACCTGAAGCTTTCTTT.